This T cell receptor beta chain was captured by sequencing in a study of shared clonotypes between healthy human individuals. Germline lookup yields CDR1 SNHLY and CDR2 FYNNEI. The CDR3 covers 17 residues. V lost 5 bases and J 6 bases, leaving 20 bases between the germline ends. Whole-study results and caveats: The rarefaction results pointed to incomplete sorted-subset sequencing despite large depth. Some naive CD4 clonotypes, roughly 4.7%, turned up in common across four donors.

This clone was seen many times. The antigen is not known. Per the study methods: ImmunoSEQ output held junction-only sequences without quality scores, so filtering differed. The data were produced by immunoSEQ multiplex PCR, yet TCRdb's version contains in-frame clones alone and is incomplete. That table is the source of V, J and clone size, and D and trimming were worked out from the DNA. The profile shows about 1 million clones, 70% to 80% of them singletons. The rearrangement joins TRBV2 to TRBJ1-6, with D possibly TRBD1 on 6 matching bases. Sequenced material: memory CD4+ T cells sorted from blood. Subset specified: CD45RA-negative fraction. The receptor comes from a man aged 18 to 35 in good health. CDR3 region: CASSSTGSPAGNSPLHF. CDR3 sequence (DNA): TGTGCCAGCAGTTCAACAGGGTCCCCCGCGGGTAATTCACCCCTCCACTTT. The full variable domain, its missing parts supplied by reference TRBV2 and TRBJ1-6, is EPEVTQTPSHQVTQMGQEVILRCVPISNHLYFYWYRQILGQKVEFLVSFYNNEISEKSEIFDDQFSVERPDGSNFTLKIRSTKLEDSAMYFCASSSTGSPAGNSPLHFGNGTRLTVT.